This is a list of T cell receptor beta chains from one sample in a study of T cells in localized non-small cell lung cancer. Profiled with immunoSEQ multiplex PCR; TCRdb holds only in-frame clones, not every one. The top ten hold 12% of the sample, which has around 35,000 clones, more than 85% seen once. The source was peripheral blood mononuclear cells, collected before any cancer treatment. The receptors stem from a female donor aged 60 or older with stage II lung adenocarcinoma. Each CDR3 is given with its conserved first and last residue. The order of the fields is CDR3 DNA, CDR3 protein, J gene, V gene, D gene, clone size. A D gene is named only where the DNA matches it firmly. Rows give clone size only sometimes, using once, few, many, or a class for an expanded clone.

DNA: TGTGCCAGCAGGGGGGGGCCGACAGGGACCCTTCTTTTCTATGGCTACACCTTC; CDR3: CASRGGPTGTLLFYGYTF; J: TRBJ1-2; V: TRBV28; D: TRBD1; size: NA
DNA: TGTGCCTGCGGGCGGGGATCAGCTGAAGCTTTCTTT; CDR3: CACGRGSAEAFF; J: TRBJ1-1; V: TRBV14; D: NA; size: few
DNA: TGTGCCAGCAGACCCGGACAGGGAAATAATTCACCCCTCCACTTT; CDR3: CASRPGQGNNSPLHF; J: TRBJ1-6; V: TRBV6-5; D: TRBD1; size: NA
DNA: TGTGCCAGCAGTGGACGATCCTACAATGAGCAGTTCTTC; CDR3: CASSGRSYNEQFF; J: TRBJ2-1; V: TRBV27; D: NA; size: medium-sized
DNA: TGTGCCAGCAGTCCAGGACCGTACTCTGGAAACACCATATATTTT; CDR3: CASSPGPYSGNTIYF; J: TRBJ1-3; V: TRBV27; D: NA; size: NA
DNA: TGTGCCAGCACCTCGTCGGGGAGAAATAATTCACCCCTCCACTTT; CDR3: CASTSSGRNNSPLHF; J: TRBJ1-6; V: TRBV7-2; D: NA; size: NA
DNA: TGTGCCACCGAAGGACCCATTAGCAATCAGCCCCAGCATTTT; CDR3: CATEGPISNQPQHF; J: TRBJ1-5; V: TRBV28; D: NA; size: NA
DNA: TGTGCCACTTTCAACAGGGGCTCGGATCAGCCCCAGCATTTT; CDR3: CATFNRGSDQPQHF; J: TRBJ1-5; V: TRBV19; D: TRBD1; size: NA
DNA: TGCAGCGGCCTCGGAGGACAGGCCCAAGAGACCCAGTACTTC; CDR3: CSGLGGQAQETQYF; J: TRBJ2-5; V: TRBV29-1; D: TRBD1; size: few
DNA: TGCGCCAGCAGCGTAGCGGGATTCGTCGGGGAGCTGTTTTTT; CDR3: CASSVAGFVGELFF; J: TRBJ2-2; V: TRBV5-1; D: TRBD2; size: once
DNA: TGTGCCAGCAGCTCCTCCTTACAAGGGATTAACTATGGCTACACCTTC; CDR3: CASSSSLQGINYGYTF; J: TRBJ1-2; V: TRBV7-9; D: NA; size: NA
DNA: TGTGCCAGTATCCGGGGAGTAGGCACTGAAGCTTTCTTT; CDR3: CASIRGVGTEAFF; J: TRBJ1-1; V: TRBV19; D: NA; size: NA
DNA: TGTGCCAGCAGCTTGGACTACATCACAGATACGCAGTATTTT; CDR3: CASSLDYITDTQYF; J: TRBJ2-3; V: TRBV5-5; D: NA; size: NA
DNA: TGTGCCAGCAGCCCCGGGACAGGCGAAGCTTTCTTT; CDR3: CASSPGTGEAFF; J: TRBJ1-1; V: TRBV7-2; D: TRBD1; size: NA
DNA: TGTGCCAGCAGTGACTCGGGGACTAGCGGGAGCAATGAGCAGTTCTTC; CDR3: CASSDSGTSGSNEQFF; J: TRBJ2-1; V: TRBV6-4; D: TRBD2; size: medium-sized
DNA: TGTGCCAGCAGTTTGTTTTACGAGCAGTACTTC; CDR3: CASSLFYEQYF; J: TRBJ2-7; V: TRBV6-6; D: NA; size: NA
DNA: TGTGCCAGCAGCCAAGATGTTCGGGAGCAGTACTTC; CDR3: CASSQDVREQYF; J: TRBJ2-7; V: TRBV14; D: NA; size: once
DNA: TGTGCCAGCAGTGACCCCTCACAGGGGTCGTACGCTGAAGCTTTCTTT; CDR3: CASSDPSQGSYAEAFF; J: TRBJ1-1; V: TRBV25-1; D: TRBD1; size: NA
DNA: TGTGCCAGTAGTCTGGTCCTAGCGGGGACAGATACGCAGTATTTT; CDR3: CASSLVLAGTDTQYF; J: TRBJ2-3; V: TRBV19; D: TRBD2; size: NA
DNA: TGTGCCAGCTCACCCCCGGGAAACTACGGATCGGCTTTCTTT; CDR3: CASSPPGNYGSAFF; J: TRBJ1-1; V: TRBV18; D: NA; size: NA
DNA: TGTGCCAGCAGCCCCCTGCGTGAGGAGACTGAAGCTTTCTTT; CDR3: CASSPLREETEAFF; J: TRBJ1-1; V: TRBV4-2; D: NA; size: NA
DNA: TGTGCCAGCAGAACCGGGACACCTATCTACGAGCAGTACTTC; CDR3: CASRTGTPIYEQYF; J: TRBJ2-7; V: TRBV28; D: NA; size: NA
DNA: TGTGCCACCAGCAGCTACTCCGGGACAGGGGGCGGTGAGCAGTTCTTC; CDR3: CATSSYSGTGGGEQFF; J: TRBJ2-1; V: TRBV15; D: TRBD1; size: NA
DNA: TGTGCCAGCAGCTCCCGGGACTCGCCAGGGGAGCAGTTCTTC; CDR3: CASSSRDSPGEQFF; J: TRBJ2-1; V: TRBV7-8; D: NA; size: once
DNA: TGTGCCAGCAGCTTAGATCTGGTTAACACAGATACGCAGTATTTT; CDR3: CASSLDLVNTDTQYF; J: TRBJ2-3; V: TRBV11-2; D: NA; size: NA
DNA: TGCGCCAGCAGCTTGACGGGCAGCTCCTACGAGCAGTACTTC; CDR3: CASSLTGSSYEQYF; J: TRBJ2-7; V: TRBV5-1; D: NA; size: NA
DNA: TGTGCCAGTAGTGGGACAGGCGGAGATACGCAGTATTTT; CDR3: CASSGTGGDTQYF; J: TRBJ2-3; V: TRBV19; D: TRBD1; size: NA
DNA: TGTGCCAGCAGTGTCGGGGGAGATACGCAGTATTTT; CDR3: CASSVGGDTQYF; J: TRBJ2-3; V: TRBV25-1; D: NA; size: NA
DNA: TGCGCCAGCAGCTTGATCAATGAGCAGTTCTTC; CDR3: CASSLINEQFF; J: TRBJ2-1; V: TRBV5-1; D: NA; size: NA
DNA: TGTGCCAGCACCAAATACGGCGATCAGCCCCAGCATTTT; CDR3: CASTKYGDQPQHF; J: TRBJ1-5; V: TRBV5-8; D: NA; size: NA
DNA: TGTGCCAGCAGTTTGGGACAGGGCCGCACAGATACGCAGTATTTT; CDR3: CASSLGQGRTDTQYF; J: TRBJ2-3; V: TRBV28; D: TRBD1; size: NA
DNA: TGCGCCAGCCAACTAGCGGGAGGCAACAATGAGCAGTTCTTC; CDR3: CASQLAGGNNEQFF; J: TRBJ2-1; V: TRBV10-1; D: TRBD2; size: NA
DNA: TGCGCCAGCAGCTTCGGGACTAGCGGGAGGGCCGGAGGCTACGAGCAGTACTTC; CDR3: CASSFGTSGRAGGYEQYF; J: TRBJ2-7; V: TRBV5-1; D: TRBD2; size: NA
DNA: TGCGCCAGCAGCTTGGAGGTCAGCACTGAGCAGTTCTTC; CDR3: CASSLEVSTEQFF; J: TRBJ2-1; V: TRBV5-1; D: NA; size: NA
DNA: TGTGCCAGTAGCGGACAGGGACGAGGCGGGGAGCTGTTTTTT; CDR3: CASSGQGRGGELFF; J: TRBJ2-2; V: TRBV19; D: TRBD1; size: few
DNA: TGTGCCAGCAGCTTCACCGGGAGCTCCTACGAGCAGTACTTC; CDR3: CASSFTGSSYEQYF; J: TRBJ2-7; V: TRBV6-5; D: NA; size: once